This T cell receptor (beta chain) was sequenced in a study of T-cell reconstitution after alpha-beta-depleted transplantation in children. This clonotype was detected only a few times. Unique molecular identifiers featured in how the TCRbeta library was prepared. TCRdb itself ran the PCR reads through MiXCR, one entry per CDR3 protein. The table records about 610,000 distinct CDR3 sequences, roughly a tenth of them present only once. The clonotype comes from a human donor who donated a stem cell graft to a child with acute myeloid leukemia. Sequences were derived from PBMCs from the stem cell graft donor, sampled from the stem cell graft.

The DNA of the CDR3 is TGTGCCAGCAGCCCGGACAGGGGACCTGGGGCCAACGTCCTGACTTTC. Translation: CASSPDRGPGANVLTF. The rearrangement joins TRBV7-2 to TRBJ2-6; 9 nucleotides match TRBD1. Trimming took 5 bases from V and 2 from J; bases not matched to a gene: 4. This CDR3 contains 16 residues. Germline V gene sequence: CDR1 SGHTA, CDR2 FQGNSA.